A selection of T cell receptor beta chains follows, all from one sample in a study of beta chain features in type 1 diabetes. Using immunoSEQ multiplex PCR, the repertoire was profiled, and TCRdb retains in-frame clones only, with some absent. The sample consists of a few hundred thousand clones, 24% of them appearing once. Source material: naive CD4+ T cells from blood. Every receptor here comes from a woman aged 30 to 39 with type 1 diabetes. The CDR3 runs from the conserved cysteine through the conserved F or W. The D gene is left open where the match is weak. The listing skips clone size in some rows; elsewhere it reads once, few, many or a size class.

CDR3 protein: CSVETGGVYGYTF
CDR3 DNA: TGCAGCGTTGAAACGGGGGGAGTCTATGGCTACACCTTC
clone size: -
J gene: TRBJ1-2
V gene: TRBV29-1
D gene: -

CDR3 protein: CASSQGARTEAFF
CDR3 DNA: TGTGCCAGCAGCCAGGGGGCTAGGACTGAAGCTTTCTTT
clone size: -
J gene: TRBJ1-1
V gene: TRBV7-2
D gene: TRBD1

CDR3 protein: CASSPGTGNYGYTF
CDR3 DNA: TGCGCCAGCAGCCCCGGGACAGGCAACTATGGCTACACCTTC
clone size: few
J gene: TRBJ1-2
V gene: TRBV5-1
D gene: TRBD1

CDR3 protein: CAGEIVRETEAFF
CDR3 DNA: TGTGCCGGAGAGATAGTCCGGGAGACTGAAGCTTTCTTT
clone size: few
J gene: TRBJ1-1
V gene: TRBV30
D gene: -

CDR3 protein: CASSHWEGVISYEQYF
CDR3 DNA: TGTGCCAGCAGCCACTGGGAGGGGGTTATCTCCTACGAGCAGTACTTC
clone size: -
J gene: TRBJ2-7
V gene: TRBV7-9
D gene: -

CDR3 protein: CSVPDRGHTGELFF
CDR3 DNA: TGCAGCGTCCCGGACAGGGGGCACACCGGGGAGCTGTTTTTT
clone size: few
J gene: TRBJ2-2
V gene: TRBV29-1
D gene: TRBD1

CDR3 protein: CASSDGQGSNQPQHF
CDR3 DNA: TGTGCCAGCAGCGACGGACAGGGAAGCAATCAGCCCCAGCATTTT
clone size: -
J gene: TRBJ1-5
V gene: TRBV9
D gene: TRBD1

CDR3 protein: CASSIPPRGFQPQHF
CDR3 DNA: TGTGCCAGTAGTATACCCCCCAGGGGCTTTCAGCCCCAGCATTTT
clone size: -
J gene: TRBJ1-5
V gene: TRBV19
D gene: -

CDR3 protein: CASSQEKGGGSYEQYF
CDR3 DNA: TGCGCCAGCAGCCAAGAAAAGGGGGGAGGGAGCTACGAGCAGTACTTC
clone size: few
J gene: TRBJ2-7
V gene: TRBV4-1
D gene: -

CDR3 protein: CASSLTNRGLSYNEQFF
CDR3 DNA: TGTGCCAGCAGCCTAACTAATAGGGGGCTCTCCTACAATGAGCAGTTCTTC
clone size: -
J gene: TRBJ2-1
V gene: TRBV7-9
D gene: TRBD1

CDR3 protein: CASSRSGQGSQPQHF
CDR3 DNA: TGTGCCAGCAGCCGGTCGGGACAGGGCAGTCAGCCCCAGCATTTT
clone size: -
J gene: TRBJ1-5
V gene: TRBV28
D gene: TRBD1

CDR3 protein: CASSVAADSNQPQHF
CDR3 DNA: TGTGCCAGCAGCGTAGCCGCAGATAGCAATCAGCCCCAGCATTTT
clone size: few
J gene: TRBJ1-5
V gene: TRBV9
D gene: -

CDR3 protein: CASSQPSGSLQETQYF
CDR3 DNA: TGTGCCAGCAGCCAACCCAGCGGGAGTTTACAAGAGACCCAGTACTTC
clone size: -
J gene: TRBJ2-5
V gene: TRBV5-4
D gene: TRBD2

CDR3 protein: CSVGGTGNEKLFF
CDR3 DNA: TGCAGCGTTGGAGGGACAGGGAATGAAAAACTGTTTTTT
clone size: few
J gene: TRBJ1-4
V gene: TRBV29-1
D gene: TRBD1

CDR3 protein: CASSQRQNTEAFF
CDR3 DNA: TGTGCCAGCAGCCAAAGACAAAACACTGAAGCTTTCTTT
clone size: -
J gene: TRBJ1-1
V gene: TRBV13
D gene: -

CDR3 protein: CSVAGLFTGELFF
CDR3 DNA: TGCAGCGTTGCGGGACTCTTCACCGGGGAGCTGTTTTTT
clone size: -
J gene: TRBJ2-2
V gene: TRBV29-1
D gene: -

CDR3 protein: CASQVDRNTEAFF
CDR3 DNA: TGTGCCAGCCAAGTCGACAGAAACACTGAAGCTTTCTTT
clone size: -
J gene: TRBJ1-1
V gene: TRBV5-4
D gene: -

CDR3 protein: CASSPYDSNTGELFF
CDR3 DNA: TGTGCCAGCTCACCATACGACAGTAACACCGGGGAGCTGTTTTTT
clone size: -
J gene: TRBJ2-2
V gene: TRBV18
D gene: -

CDR3 protein: CASSGQGSNQPQHF
CDR3 DNA: TGTGCCAGCAGTGGACAGGGTAGCAATCAGCCCCAGCATTTT
clone size: -
J gene: TRBJ1-5
V gene: TRBV28
D gene: TRBD1

CDR3 protein: CASSAYPGLASKGTDTQYF
CDR3 DNA: TGCGCCAGCAGCGCCTACCCGGGACTAGCCTCAAAAGGCACAGATACGCAGTATTTT
clone size: -
J gene: TRBJ2-3
V gene: TRBV4-1
D gene: TRBD2

CDR3 protein: CASSPRDYGYTF
CDR3 DNA: TGTGCCAGCTCACCCAGGGACTATGGCTACACCTTC
clone size: few
J gene: TRBJ1-2
V gene: TRBV18
D gene: -

CDR3 protein: CSESDSTDTQYF
CDR3 DNA: TGCAGCGAAAGCGACAGCACAGATACGCAGTATTTT
clone size: -
J gene: TRBJ2-3
V gene: TRBV29-1
D gene: -

CDR3 protein: CASRPDSQETQYF
CDR3 DNA: TGCGCCAGCAGGCCGGACTCACAAGAGACCCAGTACTTC
clone size: few
J gene: TRBJ2-5
V gene: TRBV5-1
D gene: -

CDR3 protein: CASSQGVVRANTGELFF
CDR3 DNA: TGCGCCAGCAGCCAAGGAGTAGTCAGGGCGAACACCGGGGAGCTGTTTTTT
clone size: -
J gene: TRBJ2-2
V gene: TRBV4-1
D gene: -

CDR3 protein: CASRLGRDEQYF
CDR3 DNA: TGTGCCAGCAGGTTGGGCAGGGACGAGCAGTACTTC
clone size: few
J gene: TRBJ2-7
V gene: TRBV28
D gene: -

CDR3 protein: CASSLLPRDSYGYTF
CDR3 DNA: TGTGCCAGCAGCTTATTGCCTAGGGACAGCTATGGCTACACCTTC
clone size: few
J gene: TRBJ1-2
V gene: TRBV7-9
D gene: TRBD1

CDR3 protein: CASREGEAYSYEQFF
CDR3 DNA: TGCGCCAGCAGGGAGGGAGAAGCTTATTCGTATGAGCAGTTCTTC
clone size: -
J gene: TRBJ2-1
V gene: TRBV4-1
D gene: -

CDR3 protein: CASSVEVGTRSYNEQFF
CDR3 DNA: TGTGCCAGCAGCGTAGAGGTTGGGACTAGATCCTACAATGAGCAGTTCTTC
clone size: few
J gene: TRBJ2-1
V gene: TRBV9
D gene: TRBD2

CDR3 protein: CSVSGTGISYEQYF
CDR3 DNA: TGCAGCGTCTCCGGGACAGGGATCTCCTACGAGCAGTACTTC
clone size: -
J gene: TRBJ2-7
V gene: TRBV29-1
D gene: TRBD1

CDR3 protein: CAWKRGGPGGYTF
CDR3 DNA: TGTGCCTGGAAAAGGGGCGGCCCCGGTGGCTACACCTTC
clone size: few
J gene: TRBJ1-2
V gene: TRBV30
D gene: -

CDR3 protein: CAWSRKGLAENEQFF
CDR3 DNA: TGTGCCTGGAGCCGAAAGGGACTAGCGGAAAATGAGCAGTTCTTC
clone size: -
J gene: TRBJ2-1
V gene: TRBV30
D gene: TRBD2

CDR3 protein: CASRRDRPPYEQYF
CDR3 DNA: TGTGCCAGCAGACGCGACAGGCCTCCCTACGAGCAGTACTTC
clone size: once
J gene: TRBJ2-7
V gene: TRBV6-5
D gene: -

CDR3 protein: CAISLQGPGETQYF
CDR3 DNA: TGTGCCATCAGTCTCCAGGGCCCAGGGGAGACCCAGTACTTC
clone size: -
J gene: TRBJ2-5
V gene: TRBV10-3
D gene: -

CDR3 protein: CAPGTGVTYEQYF
CDR3 DNA: TGTGCCCCTGGGACAGGCGTGACCTACGAGCAGTACTTC
clone size: few
J gene: TRBJ2-7
V gene: TRBV30
D gene: TRBD1

CDR3 protein: CSAGLGDEQFF
CDR3 DNA: TGCAGCGCCGGACTAGGCGATGAGCAGTTCTTC
clone size: few
J gene: TRBJ2-1
V gene: TRBV29-1
D gene: TRBD2

CDR3 protein: CAWSKTSGVTDTQYF
CDR3 DNA: TGTGCCTGGAGTAAGACTAGCGGGGTCACAGATACGCAGTATTTT
clone size: few
J gene: TRBJ2-3
V gene: TRBV30
D gene: TRBD2

CDR3 protein: CASRVQGAHGYTF
CDR3 DNA: TGTGCCAGCAGAGTACAGGGGGCCCATGGCTACACCTTC
clone size: -
J gene: TRBJ1-2
V gene: TRBV28
D gene: TRBD1

CDR3 protein: CASSATGLLTDTQYF
CDR3 DNA: TGTGCCAGCAGCGCCACGGGACTACTCACAGATACGCAGTATTTT
clone size: -
J gene: TRBJ2-3
V gene: TRBV9
D gene: TRBD2

CDR3 protein: CASSLAGGNTEAFF
CDR3 DNA: TGTGCCAGCAGCTTGGCAGGGGGGAACACTGAAGCTTTCTTT
clone size: few
J gene: TRBJ1-1
V gene: TRBV9
D gene: TRBD1

CDR3 protein: CASSRQLQETQYF
CDR3 DNA: TGTGCCAGCAGTCGACAGCTCCAAGAGACCCAGTACTTC
clone size: few
J gene: TRBJ2-5
V gene: TRBV28
D gene: -

CDR3 protein: CASSLGLAWSHEQFF
CDR3 DNA: TGTGCCAGCAGCTTAGGCCTAGCGTGGAGCCATGAGCAGTTCTTC
clone size: -
J gene: TRBJ2-1
V gene: TRBV11-2
D gene: -

CDR3 protein: CASSSSGYAYNEQFF
CDR3 DNA: TGCGCCAGCAGCTCGAGCGGGTATGCCTACAATGAGCAGTTCTTC
clone size: -
J gene: TRBJ2-1
V gene: TRBV5-1
D gene: -

CDR3 protein: CASSLNRVNEKLFF
CDR3 DNA: TGTGCCAGCAGCTTAAACAGGGTTAATGAAAAACTGTTTTTT
clone size: few
J gene: TRBJ1-4
V gene: TRBV7-8
D gene: -

CDR3 protein: CASSLVSGEGMKQYF
CDR3 DNA: TGTGCCAGCAGCTTAGTATCGGGCGAGGGTATGAAGCAGTACTTC
clone size: -
J gene: TRBJ2-7
V gene: TRBV7-9
D gene: -

CDR3 protein: CAWSPMKTFSGNTIYF
CDR3 DNA: TGTGCCTGGAGTCCCATGAAAACTTTCTCCGGAAACACCATATATTTT
clone size: -
J gene: TRBJ1-3
V gene: TRBV30
D gene: -

CDR3 protein: CASSGLGQGIPLVGANVLTF
CDR3 DNA: TGTGCCAGCAGTGGGCTGGGACAGGGAATCCCCTTGGTTGGGGCCAACGTCCTGACTTTC
clone size: -
J gene: TRBJ2-6
V gene: TRBV28
D gene: TRBD1

CDR3 protein: CAWSPPVRGNQPQHF
CDR3 DNA: TGTGCCTGGAGCCCCCCCGTACGGGGGAATCAGCCCCAGCATTTT
clone size: -
J gene: TRBJ1-5
V gene: TRBV30
D gene: -

CDR3 protein: CASSNFVLVGLAGTNTGELFF
CDR3 DNA: TGTGCCAGCAGCAACTTCGTACTTGTGGGACTAGCGGGGACGAACACCGGGGAGCTGTTTTTT
clone size: -
J gene: TRBJ2-2
V gene: TRBV28
D gene: TRBD2

CDR3 protein: CASSYGQGPGQPQHF
CDR3 DNA: TGTGCCAGCAGTTACGGACAGGGGCCAGGACAGCCCCAGCATTTT
clone size: -
J gene: TRBJ1-5
V gene: TRBV6-5
D gene: TRBD1

CDR3 protein: CSVGTGGDEQFF
CDR3 DNA: TGCAGCGTGGGGACAGGGGGCGATGAGCAGTTCTTC
clone size: few
J gene: TRBJ2-1
V gene: TRBV29-1
D gene: TRBD1

CDR3 protein: CASSPPGQGGEKLFF
CDR3 DNA: TGTGCCAGCTCGCCCCCGGGACAGGGTGGTGAAAAACTGTTTTTT
clone size: -
J gene: TRBJ1-4
V gene: TRBV18
D gene: TRBD1

CDR3 protein: CASSLETSRGTQYF
CDR3 DNA: TGCGCCAGCAGCTTGGAAACCAGCCGGGGGACCCAGTACTTC
clone size: -
J gene: TRBJ2-5
V gene: TRBV5-1
D gene: -

CDR3 protein: CASSLRTDTQYF
CDR3 DNA: TGCGCCAGCAGCCTCAGGACAGATACGCAGTATTTT
clone size: -
J gene: TRBJ2-3
V gene: TRBV5-1
D gene: -

CDR3 protein: CATSRALGTRLEVETQYF
CDR3 DNA: TGTGCCACCAGCAGAGCCCTTGGGACTAGGCTAGAAGTTGAGACCCAGTACTTC
clone size: -
J gene: TRBJ2-5
V gene: TRBV15
D gene: TRBD2

CDR3 protein: CAWSANRGTVTGNTIYF
CDR3 DNA: TGTGCCTGGAGTGCCAACAGAGGGACAGTTACTGGAAACACCATATATTTT
clone size: few
J gene: TRBJ1-3
V gene: TRBV30
D gene: TRBD1

CDR3 protein: CATSREGLAGGTDTQYF
CDR3 DNA: TGTGCCACCAGCAGAGAAGGACTAGCGGGAGGGACAGATACGCAGTATTTT
clone size: -
J gene: TRBJ2-3
V gene: TRBV15
D gene: TRBD2

CDR3 protein: CSVELANTPDTQYF
CDR3 DNA: TGCAGCGTTGAACTAGCGAATACCCCAGATACGCAGTATTTT
clone size: few
J gene: TRBJ2-3
V gene: TRBV29-1
D gene: -